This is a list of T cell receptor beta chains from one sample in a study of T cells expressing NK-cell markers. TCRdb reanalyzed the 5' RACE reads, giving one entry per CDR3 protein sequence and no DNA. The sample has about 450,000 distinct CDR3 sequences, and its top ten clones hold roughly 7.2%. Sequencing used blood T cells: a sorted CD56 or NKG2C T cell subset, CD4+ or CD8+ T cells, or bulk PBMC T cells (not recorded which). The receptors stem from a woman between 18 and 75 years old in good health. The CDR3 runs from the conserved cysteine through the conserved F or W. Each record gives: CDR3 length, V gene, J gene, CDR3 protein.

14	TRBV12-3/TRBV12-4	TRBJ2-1	CASGGGGSYNEQFF
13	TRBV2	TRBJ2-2	CASSASATGELFF
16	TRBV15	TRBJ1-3	CATSRDLFVARNTIYF
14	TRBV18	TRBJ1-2	CASSHGTANYGYTF
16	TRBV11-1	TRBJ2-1	CASSVQGRETGNEQFF
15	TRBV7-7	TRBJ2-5	CASSLGWAGKETQYF
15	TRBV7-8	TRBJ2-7	CASSLARRSLYEQYF
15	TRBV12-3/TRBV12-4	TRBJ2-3	CASSLTSPTTDTQYF
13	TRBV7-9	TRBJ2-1	CASSPAVGNEQFF
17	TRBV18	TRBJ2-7	CASSPPGQRSIPHEQYF
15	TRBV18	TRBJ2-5	CASSPPGGGRETQYF
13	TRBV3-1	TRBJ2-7	CASSQDWSGEQYF
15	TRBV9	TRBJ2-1	CASSLTGRSYNEQFF
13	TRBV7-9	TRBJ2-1	CASSLVLVREQFF
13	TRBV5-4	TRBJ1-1	CASSFIRNTEAFF
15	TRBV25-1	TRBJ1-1	CASSDQGQGVPEAFF
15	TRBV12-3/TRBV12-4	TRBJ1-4	CASSPSHAKGEKLFF
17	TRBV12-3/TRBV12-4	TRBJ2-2	CASSWGLAGGPTGELFF
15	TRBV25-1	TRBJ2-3	CASSVSGQGRDTQYF
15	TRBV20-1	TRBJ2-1	CSARDRGLVGHEQFF
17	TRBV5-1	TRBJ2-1	CASSFRIGTSGSNEQFF
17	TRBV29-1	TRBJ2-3	CSVEVWTSGRVTDTQYF
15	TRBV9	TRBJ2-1	CASSPRGSGYNEQFF
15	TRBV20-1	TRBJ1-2	CSASDRSAFNYGYTF
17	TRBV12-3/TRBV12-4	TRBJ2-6	CASSPRSEFSGANVLTF
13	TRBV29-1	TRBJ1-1	CSVQEGIRTEAFF
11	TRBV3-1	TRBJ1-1	CASSHGVGAFF
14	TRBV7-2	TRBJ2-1	CASSLNGGYNEQFF
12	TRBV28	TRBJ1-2	CASSLTRYGYTF
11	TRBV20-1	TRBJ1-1	CSASNGLEAFF
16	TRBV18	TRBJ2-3	CASSSPTGTSTDTQYF
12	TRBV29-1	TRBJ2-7	CSVTDGLVEQYF
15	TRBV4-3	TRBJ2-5	CASSQDQTGGETQYF
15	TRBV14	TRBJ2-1	CASSQELGRVGEQFF